This is a list of T cell receptor beta chains from one sample in a study of blood T cell repertoires in COVID-19. Here immunoSEQ multiplex PCR was the method, and the copy in TCRdb shows in-frame clones only, minus some. Altogether tens of thousands of clones are present, roughly 90% being singletons, with the ten largest covering approximately 1.6%. Sequencing used peripheral blood. The source of these receptors is a human donor with active COVID-19. The donor label of this sample is uncertain. Both conserved end residues are part of each CDR3. A D gene is named only where the DNA matches it firmly. A row's size may be missing; if present it is once, few, many or a size class.

clone_size	d_call	j_call	v_call	cdr3_aa	cdr3_nt
-	-	TRBJ1-4	TRBV15	CATSRDVGGFATNEKLFF	TGTGCCACCAGCAGAGATGTTGGGGGGTTCGCAACTAATGAAAAACTGTTTTTT
-	TRBD1	TRBJ2-3	TRBV2	CAIPGQGVSTDTQYF	TGTGCCATACCGGGACAGGGGGTCTCCACAGATACGCAGTATTTT
-	-	TRBJ1-1	TRBV7-9	CASSTSMNTEAFF	TGTGCCAGCAGCACCAGTATGAACACTGAAGCTTTCTTT
-	TRBD2	TRBJ2-3	TRBV6-1	CASSEFSGGAGLFDTQYF	TGTGCCAGCAGTGAATTTAGCGGGGGGGCCGGATTATTCGATACGCAGTATTTT
few	-	TRBJ1-5	TRBV19	CASSILSQPQHF	TGTGCCAGTAGTATACTCTCTCAGCCCCAGCATTTT
-	TRBD1	TRBJ2-1	TRBV6-5	CASSKWGQGDNEQFF	TGTGCCAGCAGCAAATGGGGACAGGGGGACAATGAGCAGTTCTTC
-	-	TRBJ1-2	TRBV4-3	CASSQEPRVSYGYTF	TGCGCCAGCAGCCAAGAACCGCGGGTTAGCTATGGCTACACCTTC
once	-	TRBJ2-5	TRBV24-1	CATSARTEKTQYF	TGTGCCACCAGTGCGAGGACAGAGAAGACCCAGTACTTC
-	-	TRBJ2-1	TRBV5-1	CASSLTGSSYNEQFF	TGCGCCAGCAGCTTGACAGGCAGCTCCTACAATGAGCAGTTCTTC
-	TRBD2	TRBJ2-1	TRBV19	CASSMRWLAGFGEQFF	TGTGCCAGTAGTATGAGGTGGCTAGCGGGGTTTGGCGAGCAGTTCTTC
-	-	TRBJ2-1	TRBV5-1	CASSFGGASYNEQFF	TGCGCCAGCAGCTTTGGGGGGGCCTCCTACAATGAGCAGTTCTTC
-	TRBD1	TRBJ1-2	TRBV7-9	CASSRDRGNSGYTF	TGTGCCAGCAGCCGGGACAGGGGCAATTCTGGCTACACCTTC
-	-	TRBJ1-2	TRBV6-6	CASSYFPVDYGYTF	TGTGCCAGCAGTTACTTCCCGGTAGACTATGGCTACACCTTC
-	-	TRBJ1-6	TRBV28	CASSTPQVTLHF	TGTGCCAGCAGTACGCCGCAGGTCACCCTCCACTTT
-	-	TRBJ2-7	TRBV24-1	CATSEGAIYEQYF	TGTGCCACCAGTGAGGGGGCCATCTACGAGCAGTACTTC
-	TRBD1	TRBJ1-4	TRBV18	CASSLDRDRAPEKLFF	TGTGCCAGCTCACTAGACCGGGACAGGGCCCCCGAAAAACTGTTTTTT
once	TRBD1	TRBJ1-2	TRBV7-8	CASSLAGTGYGYTF	TGTGCCAGCAGCTTAGCGGGGACAGGCTATGGCTACACCTTC
-	-	TRBJ2-5	TRBV30	CAWSRGMQETQYF	TGTGCCTGGAGTCGTGGCATGCAAGAGACCCAGTACTTC
-	-	TRBJ1-2	TRBV19	CASSDKTGPYGYTF	TGTGCCAGTAGTGATAAGACAGGTCCTTATGGCTACACCTTC
-	-	TRBJ1-5	TRBV7-8	CASSPEIGRVSQPQHF	TGTGCCAGCAGCCCCGAGATCGGCAGGGTGAGCCAGCCCCAGCATTTT
few	TRBD1	TRBJ1-5	TRBV7-6	CASSKKGDRGAQPQHF	TGTGCCAGCAGCAAAAAGGGGGACAGGGGCGCTCAGCCCCAGCATTTT
once	TRBD2	TRBJ2-3	TRBV5-1	CASSLGLAGLSTDTQYF	TGCGCCAGCAGCTTAGGACTAGCGGGCCTTAGCACAGATACGCAGTATTTT
-	TRBD2	TRBJ2-5	TRBV12-3/TRBV12-4	CASSLSGVETQYF	TGTGCCAGCAGTTTAAGCGGGGTAGAGACCCAGTACTTC
few	-	TRBJ2-7	TRBV7-2	CASSSNRELSSYEQYF	TGTGCCAGCAGCTCAAACAGGGAACTAAGCTCCTACGAGCAGTACTTC
once	TRBD1	TRBJ1-2	TRBV18	CASSRIRTGENGYTF	TGTGCCAGCTCCCGAATCCGGACAGGGGAAAATGGCTACACCTTC
-	-	TRBJ1-2	TRBV19	CASRGRGYGYTF	TGTGCCAGTAGGGGCAGGGGATATGGCTACACCTTC
-	-	TRBJ2-5	TRBV15	CATSSPQEGLKETQYF	TGTGCCACCAGTTCTCCCCAGGAGGGACTGAAAGAGACCCAGTACTTC
few	-	TRBJ1-6	TRBV18	CASSPTTALGSPLHF	TGTGCCAGCTCACCTACGACTGCGCTCGGTTCACCCCTCCACTTT
-	-	TRBJ2-7	TRBV28	CASSLRGAEDEQYF	TGTGCCAGCAGTTTACGGGGGGCTGAGGACGAGCAGTACTTC
few	TRBD2	TRBJ2-7	TRBV7-9	CASSLGLAGYEQYF	TGTGCCAGCAGCTTGGGACTAGCGGGTTACGAGCAGTACTTC
-	TRBD2	TRBJ2-3	TRBV7-8	CASSRPLADTDTQYF	TGTGCCAGCAGCCGCCCACTAGCGGACACAGATACGCAGTATTTT
-	-	TRBJ2-7	TRBV21-1	CASSKIGTGSYEQYF	TGTGCCAGCAGCAAAATTGGTACGGGTTCCTACGAGCAGTACTTC
-	TRBD1	TRBJ1-2	TRBV18	CASSPTGQGAGYGYTF	TGTGCCAGCTCACCCACGGGACAGGGGGCTGGCTATGGCTACACCTTC
-	TRBD2	TRBJ2-1	TRBV9	CASSGTSGGAPYNEQFF	TGTGCCAGCAGCGGGACTAGCGGGGGGGCCCCCTACAATGAGCAGTTCTTC
-	-	TRBJ2-7	TRBV18	CASSPTRDEQYF	TGTGCCAGCTCACCAACCCGGGACGAGCAGTACTTC
-	TRBD1	TRBJ2-7	TRBV6-5	CAIRPGQGYEQYF	TGTGCCATTAGACCGGGACAGGGCTACGAGCAGTACTTC
-	-	TRBJ2-2	TRBV6-2/TRBV6-3	CASSYLELEAELFF	TGTGCCAGCAGTTACCTGGAGCTGGAAGCGGAGCTGTTTTTT
-	TRBD1	TRBJ1-1	TRBV7-3	CASSLTGTTEAFF	TGTGCCAGCAGCTTGACAGGGACCACTGAAGCTTTCTTT
-	TRBD1	TRBJ2-1	TRBV11-2	CASRQGAPYNEQFF	TGTGCCAGCAGGCAGGGGGCGCCTTACAATGAGCAGTTCTTC
-	TRBD2	TRBJ2-3	TRBV4-2	CASSQDFGGAQDTQYF	TGTGCCAGCAGCCAAGATTTCGGGGGGGCCCAAGATACGCAGTATTTT
-	-	TRBJ1-1	TRBV27	CASSSGVFRSEAFF	TGTGCCAGCAGTTCCGGAGTATTTAGATCTGAAGCTTTCTTT
-	-	TRBJ1-5	TRBV19	CASSIDRSVVNQPQHF	TGTGCCAGTAGTATAGACAGGTCCGTAGTCAATCAGCCCCAGCATTTT
-	TRBD2	TRBJ2-2	TRBV27	CASSPTSGGITGELFF	TGTGCCAGCAGTCCGACGAGCGGGGGGATCACCGGGGAGCTGTTTTTT
once	-	TRBJ1-1	TRBV7-8	CASSLRQGSTEAFF	TGTGCCAGCAGCTTACGGCAGGGGAGCACTGAAGCTTTCTTT
-	-	TRBJ2-3	TRBV3-1/TRBV3-2	CASSQGLSTDTQYF	TGTGCCAGCAGCCAGGGCCTTAGCACAGATACGCAGTATTTT
-	TRBD2	TRBJ2-5	TRBV5-4	CASSLSPAGVGETQYF	TGTGCCAGCAGCTTGTCACCAGCGGGGGTCGGGGAGACCCAGTACTTC
-	TRBD1	TRBJ2-2	TRBV5-4	CASSSTGGAYTGELFF	TGTGCCAGCAGCTCGACAGGGGGCGCTTACACCGGGGAGCTGTTTTTT